This T cell receptor beta chain stems from a study of shared clonotypes between healthy human individuals (dated by TCRdb to the early 2020s). About the study as a whole: The cohort comprised a couple of women and a few men aged 18 to 49 years. Per donor, three plates each were used for CD4 naive and CD4 memory, two for CD8 naive, and one for CD8 memory. Blood TCR repertoires of five healthy adults were deeply sequenced to estimate repertoire size and the extent of clonotype sharing between individuals. Libraries were prepared and TCR repertoires were sequenced by different laboratories using diverse techniques, in order to increase sequencing depth and limit assay-specific biases. Between about 0.9 and 8.9 billion PBMCs per donor were obtained by leukapheresis.

Via the germline V gene, CDR1 is SGDLS and CDR2 YYNGEE. Clipping removes 0 bases from V and 9 bases from J, with 18 as the unmatched junction base count. The CDR3 sequence holds 18 residues, the cysteine and phenylalanine included. Only the CDR3 DNA is retained, 54 bases long and in frame from the first base. This clone was counted a single time. Its antigen is not yet known. The input lacks base qualities; no much larger clone sits a single base away. Using the deep immunoSEQ assay, TCR CDR3 regions were amplified from genomic DNA by multiplex PCR. Extracted genomic DNA from each cell subset was spread evenly across all wells of several immunoSEQ 96-well plates, with each plate serving as a replicate. For sorted subsets, each replicate PCR was loaded with 200 ng genomic DNA, equivalent to some 27,000 T cell genomes. The purified libraries were quantified using a Qubit 3.0 fluorometer, sized with a Bioanalyzer 2100, and then quantified again using the KAPA Library Quantification kit. Each immunoSEQ 96-well plate was sequenced on its own single-read 150-cycle Illumina NextSeq 550 flow cell. Concerning the study's data processing: Because only junctional sequences without quality scores were contained in the immunoSEQ output, filtering matching that applied to full-length reads could not be performed. To assign V/J genes and CDR3, sequences were annotated using PyIR, a Python wrapper for IgBLAST v1.9, with IMGT germline references. Reads with weak V/J assignments (E-value above 1e-6), missing CDR3, stop codons, out-of-frame junctions, or ambiguous translated residues were removed. V3J clonotypes were defined by identical inferred V gene, J gene, and CDR3 amino acid sequence. Percentage overlap between repertoires was calculated by dividing the number of shared unique clonotypes by the size of the smaller repertoire. Richness of each repertoire was evaluated using RTK rarefaction, the Chao1 estimator, and Recon v2.1 estimates of unobserved clonotypes. For all TCRbeta clonotypes obtained by the gDNA method from four donors, generation probabilities were computed with OLGA. Drawn from immuneACCESS, this table holds only the in-frame rearrangements with V and J called that TCRdb kept. Clones are partly lost; checked studies trace under half to an unresolved V gene and leave the rest unexplained. V and J calls and clone size are given by that table; D and trimming were obtained from the DNA. The sample table shows 2 million to 3 million clones, and approximately 94% are seen once. The top ten hold roughly 0.39% of the sample.

General conclusions and limits of the study: Pairwise subsampling indicated that sequencing depth was expected to affect the degree of clonotype sharing among donors. Higher generation probabilities were observed for clonotypes shared by all four sorted-subset donors than for non-shared clonotypes. Rarefaction of sorted-subset datasets indicated incomplete sequencing despite the large sequencing depth. The small number of donors limited the genetic and exposure-history diversity represented. Sharing across several donors was observed for approximately 4.6% of naive CD4, about 4% of naive CD8, about 2.3% of memory CD4, and less than 0.45% of memory CD8 clonotypes. Naive subsets generally had larger estimated clonotype richness than memory subsets did. Only blood was sampled, and tissue TCR repertoires likely differ from those in blood.

Donors were healthy HIV-negative adults with no recently reported acute infections or vaccinations. Every donor was a Caucasian adult living in Nashville, Tennessee, USA. CD4+ T cells were enriched by magnetic negative selection; naive cells were then positively selected on CD45RA, and the negative fraction formed the memory subset. Blood was obtained by leukapheresis, after which PBMCs were separated by Ficoll-Histopaque density gradient centrifugation and cryopreserved in liquid nitrogen vapor phase. Purity and quantity of every magnetically sorted T cell population were checked by analytical flow cytometry. Each sorted fraction had its genomic DNA isolated and then quantified by UV absorbance on a Nanodrop 2000c.

The chain is made from TRBV9 and TRBJ2-1, and 7 junctional nucleotides match TRBD2. This sequence was found in a man aged 18 to 29 in good health. Some clones in this sample may be carry-over from other donors' samples. The material sequenced was naive CD4+ T cells from PBMCs. Interpreted using the paper, the cell subset or site label stands for: CD45RA+ positively selected. CDR3 protein: CASSVAPTRGAGAGEQFF. In nucleotides, the sequence is TGTGCCAGCAGCGTAGCCCCGACGCGGGGTGCGGGAGCGGGTGAGCAGTTCTTC. Where the CDR3 stops, the reference TRBV9 and TRBJ2-1 genes take over; the full variable domain is DSGVTQTPKHLITATGQRVTLRCSPRSGDLSVYWYQQSLDQGLQFLIQYYNGEERAKGNILERFSAQQFPDLHSELNLSSLELGDSALYFCASSVAPTRGAGAGEQFFGPGTRLTVL.